The source of this T cell receptor (beta chain) is a study of T-cell memory formation after mild COVID-19. This CDR3 spans 16 amino acids. Trimming pared 1 base from V and 0 bases from J, leaving 12 bases between. Looked up from germline, CDR1 is LGHNA and CDR2 is YSLEER. Findings and caveats of the study: For second-wave clones that peaked at day 37, SARS-CoV-2 specificity went unverified. Among contracting clones, CD4+ were mainly CM/EM and CD8+ enriched in EMRA.

This clonotype has more than one count but fewer than ten. As yet, its antigen is unknown. From 5'RACE with constant-segment primers came TCR alpha and TCR beta cDNA libraries that carried sample barcodes and UMIs. From the 5' RACE reads, TCRdb called clonotypes with MiXCR, one entry per CDR3 protein. The sample contains 300,000 to 400,000 distinct CDR3 sequences, less than 20% of which appear only once. Sequenced sample: PBMCs or a T cell subset sorted from them (not recorded which). The V call is TRBV4-3, the J call TRBJ1-1; D unclear. The TCR sequence derives from a man aged 18 to 30 who had mild COVID-19 (a few samples of this study predate the infection). Cell type and time point are not known. This CDR3 reads CASSQVTGYMNTEAFF. The CDR3 bases are TGCGCCAGCAGCCAAGTCACGGGATACATGAACACTGAAGCTTTCTTT.